This TCR beta chain was found in a study of shared clonotypes between healthy human individuals. Points from the study as a whole: Owing to a small donor count, the genetic and exposure-history diversity represented was limited.

Each subset's genomic DNA was shared equally among a number of immunoSEQ plates. What was sequenced on ten immunoSEQ deep assay plates was unsorted PBMC DNA. Clones were read by immunoSEQ multiplex PCR, and TCRdb kept only the in-frame ones, dropping some. The sample records a few hundred thousand clones, roughly four fifths being singletons. On this clone: The target antigen is unknown.

Germline lookup yields CDR1 LNHNV and CDR2 YYDKDF (reference sequence). This CDR3 has 15 amino acids. V lost 7 bases to trimming and J lost 5 bases, with 20 bases between them. Material: PBMCs. The chain links TRBV15 to TRBJ1-1; TRBD1 is a possible D gene (6 bases). This clonotype originated in a woman between 40 and 55 years old in good health. Some clones in this sample may be carry-over from other donors' samples. This CDR3 is CATTLTGTTMTEAFF. In DNA form, the CDR3 reads TGTGCCACCACACTAACCGGGACAACTATGACTGAAGCTTTCTTT.